Below, 10 T cell receptor beta chains from the same sample are listed, as sequenced in a study of T cell repertoires in cytomegalovirus infection (dated by TCRdb to the late 2010s). Sequencing used an Illumina HiSeq 1500. Clones were called with MiXCR by TCRdb after fastp trimmed the public reads at Q25, and only in-frame beta chains were retained. Every CDR3 protein is listed once, alongside the most common genes and DNA of its rows. The sample table contains 55,000 to 85,000 distinct CDR3 sequences; only one count was recorded for 4% of them. The ten biggest clones cover around 21% of the sample. Material for sequencing was PBMCs. These receptors came from a human donor in good health (CMV status not recorded). Some clones in this sample may be carry-over from other donors' samples.

This clonotype was observed many times. The chain uses TRBV7-8 and TRBJ1-1; a possible D gene is TRBD1 (5 bases). V shed 0 bases and J shed 1 base, with 6 bases lying between them. Germline CDR1 is SGHVS and CDR2 is FQNEAQ. The CDR3 extends over 14 amino acids. The CDR3 sequence: CASSLAGGNTEAFF. The CDR3 region has the DNA TGTGCCAGCAGCTTAGCTGGGGGGAACACTGAAGCTTTCTTT.

This clonotype was picked up many times. An end of the junction differs from the germline gene, which may be a read error. The rearrangement links TRBV5-1 to TRBJ2-7; TRBD2 matches at 10 bases. CDR3 length: 15 residues. Germline V gene lookup returns CDR1 SGHRS and CDR2 YFSETQ. The CDR3 sequence is CASSLLAGPSYEQYF. The CDR3 DNA is TGTGCCAGCAGCTTACTAGCGGGACCCTCCTACGAGCAGTACTTC.

This clonotype showed up many times. This chain connects TRBV7-2 to TRBJ2-1; no reliable D call. This CDR3 is built from 15 residues. The V end lost 1 base, the J end lost 1 base, and 8 bases lay between the germline ends. CDR1 and CDR2 from the germline V gene are SGHTA and FQGNSA. CDR3: CASSLDPGSYNEQFF. The DNA of the CDR3 is TGTGCCAGCAGCTTAGATCCGGGTTCCTACAATGAGCAGTTCTTC. Variable domain in full (rest from reference TRBV7-2 and TRBJ2-1): GAGVSQSPSNKVTEKGKDVELRCDPISGHTALYWYRQSLGQGLEFLIYFQGNSAPDKSGLPSDRFSAERTGGSVSTLTIQRTQQEDSAVYLCASSLDPGSYNEQFFGPGTRLTVL.

This clonotype was counted many times. The chain joins TRBV28 to TRBJ2-7; 8 bases agree with TRBD1. The CDR3 extends over 16 amino acids. Trimming took 3 bases from V and 4 from J; bases not matched to a gene: 11. Germline CDR1 is MDHEN and CDR2 is SYDVKM. CDR3 protein: CASSFRPRTGIYEQYF. CDR3 DNA sequence: TGTGCCAGCAGTTTCCGACCTCGGACAGGGATATACGAGCAGTACTTC.

This clonotype was seen ten or more times. The junction and the germline gene differ at one end; a read error may be behind it. The chain has TRBV11-2 and TRBJ1-4; D remains unclear. Germline V gives CDR1 SGHAT, CDR2 FQNNGV. The CDR3 spans 14 residues. The CDR3 region is CASSPYTTNEKLFF. The CDR3 coding sequence is TGCGCCAGCAGCCCATATACAACTAATGAAAAACTGTTTTTT.

This clonotype appeared many times. CDR3 nucleotides: TGTGCCAGCAGCCTTGACGGTAATTCACCCCTCCACTTT. It translates to CASSLDGNSPLHF. V usage is TRBV7-2 and J usage is TRBJ1-6; D unclear. CDR1 and CDR2 (germline): SGHTA, FQGNSA. The CDR3 spans 13 residues. Trimming removed 5 bases at V and 6 bases at J, with 8 bases between.

In this sample, this clonotype turned up many times. The chain couples TRBV5-4 to TRBJ2-1, with a tentative D call TRBD2 (5 bases). This CDR3 comprises 15 residues. Trimming took off 7 bases at V and 0 bases at J, with 14 bases between the two ends. Per germline, CDR1 SGHNT and CDR2 YYREEE (reference sequence). As DNA, the CDR3 is TGTGCCAGCGGGGTGGAGGAAAGCTCCTACAATGAGCAGTTCTTC. This gives the protein CASGVEESSYNEQFF. The whole variable domain, filled in from reference TRBV5-4 and TRBJ2-1, reads ETGVTQSPTHLIKTRGQQVTLRCSSQSGHNTVSWYQQALGQGPQFIFQYYREEENGRGNFPPRFSGLQFPNYSSELNVNALELDDSALYLCASGVEESSYNEQFFGPGTRLTVL.

Ten or more counts support this clonotype. The V and J genes are TRBV7-2 and TRBJ2-5; 8 nucleotides agree with TRBD2. Germline-derived CDR1 and CDR2 are SGHTA and FQGNSA. The V and J ends lost 5 bases and 2 bases, in that order; junction bases with no gene match: 7. The CDR3 is 15 residues long. CDR3 loop: CASSGSPSGQETQYF. CDR3 nucleotides: TGTGCCAGCAGCGGATCCCCTAGCGGGCAAGAGACCCAGTACTTC.

The table lists this clonotype with many counts. This chain uses TRBV7-2 with TRBJ1-5; D call uncertain. V lost 5 bases and J lost 8, with 10 bases in between. Germline V gene data show CDR1 as SGHTA and CDR2 as FQGNSA. The CDR3 consists of 12 residues. In DNA, the CDR3 is TGTGCCAGCAGCATTAGTCTAGAGCCCCAGCATTTT. It is translated as CASSISLEPQHF.

This clonotype occurred a few times. The CDR3 spells CASSLAGTGATDTQYF. In nucleotides, the CDR3 is TGTGCCAGCAGCTTAGCCGGGACAGGGGCCACAGATACGCAGTATTTT. The chain has TRBV7-2 and TRBJ2-3; TRBD1 aligns across 10 bases. Germline lookup yields CDR1 SGHTA and CDR2 FQGNSA. The V and J ends lost 0 bases and 2 bases, in that order; junction bases with no gene match: 2. This CDR3 spans 16 amino acids.